This T cell receptor (beta chain) was identified in a study (dated by TCRdb to the mid-2010s). For the study in its entirety: The study tested whether tumor-infiltrating Tregs in breast cancer are recruited from blood Tregs or converted in situ from other CD4+ T cell subsets.

In the case of this clonotype: What this receptor recognizes is not known. Base qualities are not recorded, but no much larger clone differs from it by a single base.

The library came from multiplex PCR. The reads were generated on an Ion Torrent PGM. Per the authors' processing: For each of nine subset-tissue groups, sequencing data from the five patients were combined, and the groups were compared by unsupervised clustering of TCR gene usage. The Morisita-Horn index was used to calculate repertoire similarity, with shared sequences weighted according to their contribution to each repertoire. TCRdb reran the public reads through fastp at Q25 and MiXCR, keeping productive beta chains. Rows are unified per CDR3 protein, each entry keeping the most common DNA and genes. TCRdb, not the authors, supplied the V and J calls. Here the sample has about 750 distinct CDR3 sequences; 25% to 30% occur a single time. The top ten clonotypes cover 15% to 20% of the sample. Memory CD4+ T cells were isolated as CD4+CD45RO+CD25- cells. Ficoll density gradient centrifugation was used to isolate mononuclear cells from either lymph nodes or under 65 ml of peripheral blood. Sorted cell populations were confirmed by FACS to exceed 90% purity.

Broader findings and caveats from the paper: Tumor memory CD4+ T cell TCR gene usage was found to cluster with blood and lymph node memory CD4+ cells and with lymph node naive CD4+ cells. The validation in the larger cohort was limited to a single TCR beta V-J rearrangement instead of whole repertoires. The TCR alpha and beta sequences of tumor-infiltrating Tregs showed the greatest overlap with tumor naive CD4+ T cells, followed by blood naive CD4+ T cells.

Input material: memory CD4+ T cells sorted from blood. In light of the paper, this sample's cell subset or site label describes: memory CD4+ T cells, CD4+CD45RO+CD25-. This clonotype originated in a female donor with breast cancer.

The base sequence is TGTGCCAGCAGTTCCGCACAGGGGTACTATGGCTACACCTTC. Its product reads: CASSSAQGYYGYTF. This chain is built from TRBV12-3 or TRBV12-4 and TRBJ1-2; 7 junctional bases match TRBD1. Trimming takes 4 bases off V and 3 bases off J; junction bases not matched to a gene: 5. Inclusive of the bounding cysteine and phenylalanine, the CDR3 is 14 residues long. Left in the record is the CDR3 DNA by itself, 42 bases read in frame from the first base.